This entry lists 12 T cell receptor beta chains sequenced from one sample in a study of blood T cell repertoires in COVID-19. TCRdb's table, derived via immunoSEQ multiplex PCR, lists solely in-frame clones and lacks some. The sample has 55,000 to 75,000 clones, around 82% seen once; the top ten hold about 16%. Sequences were obtained from peripheral blood. The receptors derive from a man in his 60s with COVID-19, enrolled during active disease.

The gene calls are TRBV11-2 and TRBJ2-7, with 13 bases lining up with TRBD2. The CDR3 extends over 16 amino acids. Germline V gene data show CDR1 as SGHAT and CDR2 as FQNNGV. With V trimmed by 6 bases and J by 4 bases, 9 bases remained unmatched. CDR3 DNA sequence: TGTGCCAGCAGGCTAGGGACTAGCGGGGACCCTTACGAGCAGTACTTC. It encodes CASRLGTSGDPYEQYF.

The gene calls are TRBV15 and TRBJ2-7; D possibly corresponds to TRBD1 (7 bases). V was trimmed by 3 bases and J by 2 bases, leaving 14 bases between them. Germline CDR1 and CDR2: LNHNV and YYDKDF (reference sequence). This CDR3 is 15 amino acids long. The CDR3 DNA reads as TGTGCCACCAGCAGGGCTCAGGGGGGAACCTACGAGCAGTACTTC. Translated, it gives CATSRAQGGTYEQYF.

The chain's CDR3 is CASILAGTEPYEQYF. For the CDR3, the DNA is TGTGCCAGCATCCTGGCCGGGACAGAGCCCTACGAGCAGTACTTC. V usage is TRBV6-5 and J usage is TRBJ2-7; TRBD1 agrees at 7 bases. Trimming at V came to 7 bases and at J to 2 bases, leaving 11 bases not matched to a gene. There are 15 residues in the CDR3. Per germline, CDR1 MNHEY and CDR2 SVGAGI.

The V and J genes are TRBV19 and TRBJ1-2, with unresolved D. The germline V and J ends were trimmed by 6 bases and 0 bases, with 5 bases remaining between them. The CDR3 is made up of 12 amino acids. Per the germline V gene, CDR1 is LNHDA and CDR2 is SQIVND (reference sequence). CDR3 nucleotide sequence: TGTGCCAGTAGAGCCTCTAACTATGGCTACACCTTC. Protein sequence: CASRASNYGYTF.

By proportion, this clone is medium-sized (0.01 to 0.1%). V usage is TRBV4-2 and J usage is TRBJ1-5; D is possibly TRBD1 (6 bases). Per the germline V gene, CDR1 is LGHNA and CDR2 is YNFKEQ. This CDR3 region has 16 residues. V was cut by 4 bases and J by 9 bases, with 22 bases left in between. DNA for the CDR3: TGTGCCAGCAGCCGTCAACAGGGAAATAACCCCCCGCCCCAGCATTTT. It translates to CASSRQQGNNPPPQHF.

The CDR3 nucleotides read TGTGCCAGCAGTTCAACGACAGGGGGTCGAGAGACCCAGTACTTC. Translation gives CASSSTTGGRETQYF. This chain connects TRBV6-5 to TRBJ2-5; 9 bases match TRBD1. The germline V gene encodes CDR1 MNHEY and CDR2 SVGAGI. The CDR3 is 15 amino acids. V dropped 4 bases and J dropped 4; count of bases not matched to a gene: 7.

The chain recombines TRBV23-1 with TRBJ1-2; 10 bases line up with TRBD1. TRBV23-1 is an open reading frame, and its role is uncertain. V shed 0 bases, J shed 4 bases, and the junction held 11 bases outside the gene matches. CDR3 length: 18 residues. CDR3 sequence reads: CASSQSIMGTGECYGYTF. In nucleotides, the CDR3 is TGCGCCAGCAGTCAATCAATCATGGGGACAGGGGAGTGCTATGGCTACACCTTC.

This chain uses TRBV10-2 with TRBJ2-3; 11 bases are a match to TRBD2. This CDR3 region has 17 residues. J lost 0 bases, V lost 4 bases, and 6 bases had no gene match. Germline assignment: CDR1 WSHSY and CDR2 SAAADI. The CDR3 bases are TGCGCCAGCAGTGTTGGGCTAGCGGGAGGTAGCACAGATACGCAGTATTTT. Its translation is CASSVGLAGGSTDTQYF.

This chain joins TRBV11-3 and TRBJ2-2; D uncertain. Germline V lookup: CDR1 SGHNT, CDR2 YENEEA. The V gene lost 5 bases and the J gene lost 5 bases, with 12 bases spanning the gap. The CDR3 is made up of 14 amino acids. The CDR3 reads CASSPLAGTGELFF. CDR3 in DNA: TGTGCCAGCAGCCCCCTCGCAGGTACCGGGGAGCTGTTTTTT.

This chain joins TRBV5-1 and TRBJ1-5; D might be TRBD1 (5 bases). CDR1 and CDR2 (germline): SGHRS, YFSETQ. There are 15 residues in the CDR3. V gave up 4 bases and J gave up 2 bases, with 13 bases separating them. CDR3 region: CASSQDGRGNQPQHF. The CDR3 DNA sequence: TGCGCCAGCAGCCAAGACGGCAGGGGCAATCAGCCCCAGCATTTT.

The rearrangement joins TRBV2 to TRBJ1-2; TRBD1 aligns across 10 bases. CDR3 length: 16 amino acids. The V gene's germline CDR1 is SNHLY and CDR2 FYNNEI. J gave up 4 bases and V 7 bases, and 12 bases lay outside the gene matches. CDR3 coding DNA: TGTGCCAGCAACGGACAGGGGGTACTCGACCTCTATGGCTACACCTTC. It encodes CASNGQGVLDLYGYTF.

This chain connects TRBV15 to TRBJ2-7, with TRBD1 as a possible D gene (5 bases). Trimming stripped 8 bases from V and 5 bases from J, with 22 bases between. CDR1 is LNHNV, CDR2 YYDKDF, per germline (reference sequence). This CDR3 is 15 amino acids long. This chain's CDR3 is CATPSPLRQSHEQYF. CDR3 DNA: TGTGCCACCCCCAGCCCCCTACGACAGTCCCACGAGCAGTACTTC.